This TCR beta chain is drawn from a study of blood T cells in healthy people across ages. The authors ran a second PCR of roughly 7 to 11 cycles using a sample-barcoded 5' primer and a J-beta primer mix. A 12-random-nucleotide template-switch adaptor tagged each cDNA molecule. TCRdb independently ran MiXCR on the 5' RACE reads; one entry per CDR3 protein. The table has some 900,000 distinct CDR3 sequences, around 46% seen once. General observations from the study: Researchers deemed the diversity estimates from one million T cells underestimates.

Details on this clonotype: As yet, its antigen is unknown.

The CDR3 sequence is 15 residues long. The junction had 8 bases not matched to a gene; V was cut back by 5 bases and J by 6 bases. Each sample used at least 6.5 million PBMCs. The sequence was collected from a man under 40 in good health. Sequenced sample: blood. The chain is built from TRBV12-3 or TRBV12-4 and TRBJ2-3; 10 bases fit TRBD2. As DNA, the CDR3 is TGTGCCAGCAGTACCCAAGCGGGGGGGTACGATACGCAGTATTTT. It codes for CASSTQAGGYDTQYF.